This TCR beta chain emerged from a study of T cells in Graves' hyperthyroidism and ophthalmopathy. RNA transcripts served as the template for amplifying TCR beta CDR3 regions. The HTBI set primed first-round TCR CDR3 RT-PCR. TCRdb reprocessed the multiplex PCR reads via MiXCR and lists one record per CDR3 protein. The sample consists of approximately 200,000 distinct CDR3 sequences, 18% of them appearing once. Overall study findings and caveats: A 13 V-J model separated ophthalmopathy from stable hyperthyroidism.

The CDR3 is 15 amino acids. CDR1 and CDR2 (germline): KGHSH, LQKENI. This clonotype has more than one count but fewer than ten. The antigen remains unidentified. This may be a read error: a much more frequent sequence differs by one nucleotide. Specimen: blood. V is TRBV18 and J is TRBJ1-4, with 11 positions matching TRBD1. The sequence came from a man aged 35-49 years with Graves' hyperthyroidism. The CDR3 here is CAGSPPGQGGEKLFF. DNA of the CDR3: TGTGCCGGCTCACCACCGGGACAGGGGGGTGAAAAACTGTTTTTT. The whole variable domain, filled in from reference TRBV18 and TRBJ1-4, reads NAGVMQNPRHLVRRRGQEARLRCSPMKGHSHVYWYRQLPEEGLKFMVYLQKENIIDESGMPKERFSAEFPKEGPSILRIQQVVRGDSAAYFCAGSPPGQGGEKLFFGSGTQLSVL.